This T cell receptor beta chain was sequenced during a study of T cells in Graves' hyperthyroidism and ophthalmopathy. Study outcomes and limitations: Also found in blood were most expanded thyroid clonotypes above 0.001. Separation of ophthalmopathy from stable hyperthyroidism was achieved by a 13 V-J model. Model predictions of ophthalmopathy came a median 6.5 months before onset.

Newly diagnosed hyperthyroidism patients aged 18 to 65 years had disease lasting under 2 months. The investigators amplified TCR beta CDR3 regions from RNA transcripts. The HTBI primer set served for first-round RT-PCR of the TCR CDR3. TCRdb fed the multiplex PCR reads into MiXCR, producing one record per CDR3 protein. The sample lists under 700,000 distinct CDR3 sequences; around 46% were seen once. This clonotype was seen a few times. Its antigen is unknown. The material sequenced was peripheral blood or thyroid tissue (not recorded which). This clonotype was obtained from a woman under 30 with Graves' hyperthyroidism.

The CDR3 spells CASTRQGGQPQYF. The DNA of the CDR3 is TGTGCCAGCACGAGACAGGGGGGTCAGCCCCAGTACTTC. This chain connects TRBV7-9 to TRBJ2-5; 9 positions agree with TRBD1. The V gene end was trimmed by 7 bases and the J gene end by 9 bases; junction bases not matched to a gene: 9. Germline CDR1 and CDR2: SEHNR and FQNEAQ (reference sequence). The CDR3 sequence is 13 residues long.